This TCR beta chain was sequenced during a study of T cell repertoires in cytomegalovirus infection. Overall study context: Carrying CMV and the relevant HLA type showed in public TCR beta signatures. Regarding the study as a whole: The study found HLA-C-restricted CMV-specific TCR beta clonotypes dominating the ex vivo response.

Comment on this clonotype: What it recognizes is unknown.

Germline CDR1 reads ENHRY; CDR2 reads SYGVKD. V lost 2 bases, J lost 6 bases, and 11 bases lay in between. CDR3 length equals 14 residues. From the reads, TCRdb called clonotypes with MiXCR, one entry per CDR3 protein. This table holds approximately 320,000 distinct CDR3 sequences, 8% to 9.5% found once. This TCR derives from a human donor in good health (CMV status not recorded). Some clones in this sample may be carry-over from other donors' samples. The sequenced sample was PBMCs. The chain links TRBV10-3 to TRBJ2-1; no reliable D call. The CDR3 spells CAISEQADRNEQFF. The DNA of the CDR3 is TGTGCCATCAGTGAGCAAGCCGACCGCAATGAGCAGTTCTTC.